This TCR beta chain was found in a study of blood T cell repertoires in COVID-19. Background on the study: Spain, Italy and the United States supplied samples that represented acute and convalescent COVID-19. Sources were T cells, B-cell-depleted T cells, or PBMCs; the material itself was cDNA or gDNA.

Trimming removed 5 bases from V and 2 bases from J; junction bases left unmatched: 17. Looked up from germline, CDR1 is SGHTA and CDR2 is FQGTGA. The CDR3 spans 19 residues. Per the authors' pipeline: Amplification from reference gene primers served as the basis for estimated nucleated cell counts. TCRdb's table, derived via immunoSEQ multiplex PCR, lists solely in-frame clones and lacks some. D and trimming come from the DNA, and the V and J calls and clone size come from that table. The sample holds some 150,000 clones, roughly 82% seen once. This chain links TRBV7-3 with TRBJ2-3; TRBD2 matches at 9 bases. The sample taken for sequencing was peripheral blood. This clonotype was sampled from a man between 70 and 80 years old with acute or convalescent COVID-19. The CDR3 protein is CASSRKRTGTSLYTDTQYF. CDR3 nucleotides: TGTGCCAGCAGCCGGAAGAGAACCGGGACTAGCCTTTACACAGATACGCAGTATTTT.